This T cell receptor beta chain derives from a study of T-cell memory formation after mild COVID-19. Whole-study context: Across donors, TCR clusters were largely donor specific. Notes on the study in general: Pre-infection memory showed some responding clones, and this suggested that cross-reactive memory joined. A balance of CD4 and CD8 characterized clones contracting day 15 to 85, whereas later expanders leaned CD4+.

This clonotype was seen a few times. Its matching antigen is unknown. Trimming took 4 bases from V and 4 from J, leaving 18 bases between them. The CDR3 consists of 15 residues. The germline V gene has CDR1 SGHRS and CDR2 YFSETQ. TCRalpha and TCRbeta libraries used 5'RACE with constant-segment primers and UMIs. TCRdb recomputed calls from the 5' RACE reads with MiXCR, one row per CDR3 protein. The repertoire has over 70,000 distinct CDR3 sequences, more than 10% of them found once; the top ten carry about a quarter. The receptor was isolated from an adult woman who had mild COVID-19 (a few samples of this study predate the infection). Cell type and time point are not known. Source material: PBMCs or a T cell subset sorted from them (not recorded which). The chain is built from TRBV5-1 and TRBJ2-7; D is perhaps TRBD1 (5 bases). The CDR3 protein is CASSITWGPSYEQYF. The DNA of the CDR3 is TGCGCCAGCAGCATCACATGGGGCCCTTCATACGAGCAGTACTTC.